This TCR beta chain is from a study of blood T cell repertoires in COVID-19 (TCRdb year 2020). For context, the study as a whole: The collaborator samples originated in the United States, Italy and Spain and spanned the acute and convalescent phases of COVID-19. The material from the prospective study consisted of cDNA or gDNA derived from T cells, B-cell-depleted T cells, or PBMCs. Subjects who had been exposed to COVID-19, were actively infected with it, or had recovered from it provided the deeply sampled blood TCRbeta repertoires that made up the dataset. A freely available public database, intended as a resource for researchers studying the immune response to SARS-CoV-2, is where the repertoires were released. Samples were obtained from the ongoing ImmuneRACE study (first 160 participants) and from 1,254 subjects provided by 6 global collaborators. Sample metadata almost always included a de-identified subject ID, COVID-19 status, age in years and sex. Where HLA class I and class II types were available, the types were taken from metadata supplied by the sample provider, not from assay-based typing.

The CDR3 spans 15 residues, from the cysteine through the phenylalanine. The sequence is cut down to CDR3 DNA, 45 bases in frame from base 1. Trimming accounts for 4 bases at V and 3 bases at J, while the number of junction bases matched to no gene is 5. Via the germline V gene, CDR1 is SGHRS and CDR2 YFSETQ. Participants in the prospective study were aged 18 to 89 years, lived in over 20 United States geographic areas, and enrolled through a virtual design. In the prospective study, cohorts were assigned on the basis of participant-reported clinical history obtained from a screening survey and a study questionnaire. Recovered participants in ImmuneRACE Cohort 3 were defined by two consecutive negative NP/OP PCR tests, clearance by a healthcare professional, or resolution of symptoms. Each participant in the prospective study had whole blood, serum and a nasopharyngeal or oropharyngeal swab collected by mobile phlebotomists. Additional blood draws and questionnaires over an approximately two-month period could optionally be provided by prospective study participants. Before DNA extraction, blood samples from the prospective study were shipped at room temperature or frozen.

The paper's findings and limits, for the study overall: The quantity of clinical and demographic metadata differed by source and by participant and was supplied without curation.

TCRbeta CDR3 regions were amplified from genomic DNA by means of the immunoSEQ Assay, a bias-controlled multiplex PCR. On the authors' methods: Nucleated cell counts per sample were estimated from amplification of reference gene primers within the assay. Sequence reads were collapsed and filtered to measure the absolute abundance of every unique TCRbeta CDR3 rearrangement. For each sample, productive Simpson clonality was calculated as the square root of Simpson's diversity index over productive rearrangements. This is the immuneACCESS table as TCRdb keeps it, with only in-frame sequences that have V and J called. A part of the clones is gone; compared with another copy, unresolved V genes explain less than half, and the rest is unexplained. The DNA gave D and trimming, while V, J and clone size come from that table. The sample data list 150,000 to 200,000 clones, and approximately 80% of these were observed just once. Approximately 11% of the sample is held by the ten biggest clonotypes.

Remarks on this clone: The antigen this receptor binds is unknown. No base quality values were provided; no much bigger clone lies one nucleotide off.

The sequencing sample was made of PBMCs or T cells enriched from blood (not recorded which). The chain is made from TRBV5-1 and TRBJ2-7; the junction holds 12 bases that match TRBD2. This receptor was obtained from a man aged 50 to 60 who had recovered from COVID-19. In nucleotide form, the sequence is TGCGCCAGCAGCCCTGAACTAGCGGGGGGCTACGAGCAGTACTTC. Its coded protein is CASSPELAGGYEQYF.